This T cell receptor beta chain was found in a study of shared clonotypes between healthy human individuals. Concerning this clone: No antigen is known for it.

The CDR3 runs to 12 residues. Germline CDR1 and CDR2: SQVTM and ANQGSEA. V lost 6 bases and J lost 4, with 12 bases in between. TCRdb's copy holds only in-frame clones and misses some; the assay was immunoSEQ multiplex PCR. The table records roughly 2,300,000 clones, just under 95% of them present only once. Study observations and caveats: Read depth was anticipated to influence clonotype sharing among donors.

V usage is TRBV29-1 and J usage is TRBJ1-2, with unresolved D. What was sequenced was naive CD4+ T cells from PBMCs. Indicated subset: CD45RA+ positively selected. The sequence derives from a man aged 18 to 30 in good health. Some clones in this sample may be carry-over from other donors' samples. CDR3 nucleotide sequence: TGCAGCGTGGAAATCCAGGCCTATGGCTACACCTTC. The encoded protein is CSVEIQAYGYTF. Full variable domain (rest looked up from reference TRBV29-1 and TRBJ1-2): SAVISQKPSRDICQRGTSLTIQCQVDSQVTMMFWYRQQPGQSLTLIATANQGSEATYESGFVIDKFPISRPNLTFSTLTVSNMSPEDSSIYLCSVEIQAYGYTFGSGTRLTVV.